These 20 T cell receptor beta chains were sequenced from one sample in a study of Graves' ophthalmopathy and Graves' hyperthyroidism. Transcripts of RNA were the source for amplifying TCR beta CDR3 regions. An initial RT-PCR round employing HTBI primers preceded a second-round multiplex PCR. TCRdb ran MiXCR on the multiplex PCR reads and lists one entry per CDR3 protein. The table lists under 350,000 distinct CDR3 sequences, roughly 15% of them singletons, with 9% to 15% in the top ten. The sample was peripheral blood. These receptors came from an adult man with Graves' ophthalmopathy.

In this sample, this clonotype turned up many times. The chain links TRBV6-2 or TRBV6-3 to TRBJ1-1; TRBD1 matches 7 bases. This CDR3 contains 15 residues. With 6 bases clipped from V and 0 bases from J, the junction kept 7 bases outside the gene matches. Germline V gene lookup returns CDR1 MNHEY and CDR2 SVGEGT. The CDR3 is CASSRAGGLNTEAFF. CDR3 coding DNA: TGTGCCAGCAGCCGAGCAGGGGGTCTGAACACTGAAGCTTTCTTT.

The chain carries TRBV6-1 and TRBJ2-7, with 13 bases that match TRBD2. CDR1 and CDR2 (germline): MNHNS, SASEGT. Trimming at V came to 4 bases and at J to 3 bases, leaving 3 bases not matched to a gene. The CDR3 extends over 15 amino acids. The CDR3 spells CASSVRLAGGYEQYF. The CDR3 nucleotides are TGTGCCAGCAGTGTACGACTAGCGGGAGGCTACGAGCAGTACTTC.

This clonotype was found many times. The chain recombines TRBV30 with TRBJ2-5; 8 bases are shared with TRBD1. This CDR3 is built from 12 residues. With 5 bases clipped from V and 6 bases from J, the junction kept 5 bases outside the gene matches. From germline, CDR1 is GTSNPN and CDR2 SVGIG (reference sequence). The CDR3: CAWGGQAKTQYF. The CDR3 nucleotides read TGTGCCTGGGGGGGACAGGCCAAGACCCAGTACTTC.

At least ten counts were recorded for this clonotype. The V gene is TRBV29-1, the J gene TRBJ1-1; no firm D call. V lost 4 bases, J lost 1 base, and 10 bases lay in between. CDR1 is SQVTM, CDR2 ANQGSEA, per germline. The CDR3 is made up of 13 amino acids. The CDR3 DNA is TGCAGCGTTGTTGTCAGTAGGAACACTGAAGCTTTCTTT. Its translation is CSVVVSRNTEAFF.

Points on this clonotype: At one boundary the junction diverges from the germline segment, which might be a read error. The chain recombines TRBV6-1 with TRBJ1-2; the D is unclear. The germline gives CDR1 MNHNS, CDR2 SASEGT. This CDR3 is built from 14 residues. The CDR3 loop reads CASSRMAIRYGYSF. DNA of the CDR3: TGTGCCAGCAGTCGGATGGCAATCCGGTATGGCTACAGCTTC.

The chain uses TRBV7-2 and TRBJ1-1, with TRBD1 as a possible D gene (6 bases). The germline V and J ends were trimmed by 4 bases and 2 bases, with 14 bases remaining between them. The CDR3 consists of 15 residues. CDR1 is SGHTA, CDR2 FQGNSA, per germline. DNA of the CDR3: TGTGCCAGCAGCTCGAGAATAGGGACAAACACTGAAGCTTTCTTT. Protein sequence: CASSSRIGTNTEAFF.

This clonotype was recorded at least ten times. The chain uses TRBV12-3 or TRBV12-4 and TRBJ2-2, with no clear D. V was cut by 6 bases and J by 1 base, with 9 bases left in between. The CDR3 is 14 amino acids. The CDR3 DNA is TGTGCCAGCAGCCGCTCGAAGAACACCGGGGAGCTGTTTTTT. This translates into CASSRSKNTGELFF.

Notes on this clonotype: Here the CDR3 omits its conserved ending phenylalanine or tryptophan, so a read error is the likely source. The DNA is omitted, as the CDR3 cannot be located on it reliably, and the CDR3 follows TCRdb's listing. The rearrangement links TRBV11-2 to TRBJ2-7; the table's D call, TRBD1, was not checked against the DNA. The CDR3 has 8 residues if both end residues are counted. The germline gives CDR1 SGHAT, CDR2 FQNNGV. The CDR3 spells CASSPEGE.

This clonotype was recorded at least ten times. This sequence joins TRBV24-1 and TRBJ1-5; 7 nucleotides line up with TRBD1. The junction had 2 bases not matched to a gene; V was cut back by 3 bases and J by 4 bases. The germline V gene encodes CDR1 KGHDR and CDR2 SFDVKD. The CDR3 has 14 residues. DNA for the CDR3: TGTGCCACCAGTGATGGGGACAGAAATCAGCCCCAGCATTTT. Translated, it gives CATSDGDRNQPQHF.

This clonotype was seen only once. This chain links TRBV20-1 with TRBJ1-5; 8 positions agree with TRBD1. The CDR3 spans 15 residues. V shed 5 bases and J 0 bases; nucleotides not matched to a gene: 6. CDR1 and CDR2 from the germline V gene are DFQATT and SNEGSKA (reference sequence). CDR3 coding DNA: TGCAGTGCTGGAGGACAGGGACTTAGCAATCAGCCCCAGCATTTT. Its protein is CSAGGQGLSNQPQHF.

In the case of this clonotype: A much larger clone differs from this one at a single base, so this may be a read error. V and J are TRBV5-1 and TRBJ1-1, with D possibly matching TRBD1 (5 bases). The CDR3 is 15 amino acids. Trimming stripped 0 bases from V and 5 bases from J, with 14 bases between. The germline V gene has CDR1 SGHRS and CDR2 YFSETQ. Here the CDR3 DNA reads TGCGCCAGCAGCTTGGAGCGGCAGGGAGGGACTGAAGCTTTCTTT. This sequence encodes CASSLERQGGTEAFF.

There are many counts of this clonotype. In DNA form, the CDR3 reads TGTGCCAGCTCAAACGGACTAGCAGAAAACAATGAGCAGTTCTTC. Translation: CASSNGLAENNEQFF. The chain uses TRBV18 and TRBJ2-5; TRBD2 matches at 8 bases. With the DNA end fitting TRBJ2-1 better, the J assignment may be wrong. The germline gives CDR1 KGHSH, CDR2 LQKENI. This CDR3 region has 15 residues.

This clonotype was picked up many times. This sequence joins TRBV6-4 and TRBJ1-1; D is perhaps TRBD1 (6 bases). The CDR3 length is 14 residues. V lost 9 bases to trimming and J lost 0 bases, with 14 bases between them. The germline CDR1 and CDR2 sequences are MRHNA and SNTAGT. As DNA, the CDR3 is TGTGCCAGTATTGACAGGCAAATGAACACTGAAGCTTTCTTT. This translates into CASIDRQMNTEAFF.

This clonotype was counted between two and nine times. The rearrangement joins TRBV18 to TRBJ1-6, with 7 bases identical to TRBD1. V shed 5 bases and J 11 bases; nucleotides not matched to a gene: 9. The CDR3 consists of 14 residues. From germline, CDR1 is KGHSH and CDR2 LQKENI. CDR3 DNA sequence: TGTGCCAGCTCAGGACAGGCTACGAGGGCACCCCTCCACTTT. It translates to CASSGQATRAPLHF.

The CDR3 DNA is TGTGCCAGCAGTCCATACACTGGGGCCAACGTCCTGACTTTC. The encoded protein is CASSPYTGANVLTF. This chain uses TRBV12-3 or TRBV12-4 with TRBJ2-6; no reliable D call. Trimming took 5 bases from V and 2 from J, leaving 7 bases between them. The CDR3 spans 14 residues.

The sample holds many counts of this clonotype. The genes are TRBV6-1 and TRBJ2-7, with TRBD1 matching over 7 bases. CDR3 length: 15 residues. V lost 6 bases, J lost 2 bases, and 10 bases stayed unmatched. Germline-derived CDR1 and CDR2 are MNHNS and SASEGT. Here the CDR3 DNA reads TGTGCCAGCAGGACAGCGACGGGACAGACCTACGAGCAGTACTTC. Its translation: CASRTATGQTYEQYF.

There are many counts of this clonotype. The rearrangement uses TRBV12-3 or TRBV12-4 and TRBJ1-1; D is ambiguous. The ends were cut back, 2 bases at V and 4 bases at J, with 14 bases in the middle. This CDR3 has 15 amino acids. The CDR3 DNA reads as TGTGCCAGCAGTTTAAGGAAGGACCGGGCCACTGAAGCTTTCTTT. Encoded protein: CASSLRKDRATEAFF.

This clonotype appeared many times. The CDR3 sequence: CASSLDGQGQEETQYF. In DNA form, the CDR3 reads TGCGCCAGCAGCTTGGATGGACAGGGGCAAGAAGAGACCCAGTACTTC. This chain uses TRBV5-1 with TRBJ2-5; 9 nucleotides line up with TRBD1. The CDR3 is 16 residues long. Germline V lookup: CDR1 SGHRS, CDR2 YFSETQ. V was pared by 0 bases and J by 3 bases, with 6 bases of the junction left unmatched.

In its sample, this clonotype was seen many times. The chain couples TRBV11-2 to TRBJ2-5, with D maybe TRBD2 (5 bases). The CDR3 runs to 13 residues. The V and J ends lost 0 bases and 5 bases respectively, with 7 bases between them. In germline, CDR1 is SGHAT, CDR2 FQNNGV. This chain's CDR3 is CASSLERAETQYF. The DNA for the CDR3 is TGTGCCAGCAGCTTAGAGAGGGCGGAGACCCAGTACTTC.

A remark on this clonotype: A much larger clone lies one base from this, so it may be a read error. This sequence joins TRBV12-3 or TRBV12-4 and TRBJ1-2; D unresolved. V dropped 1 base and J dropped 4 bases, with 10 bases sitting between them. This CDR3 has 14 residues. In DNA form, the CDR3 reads TGTGCCAGCAGTTTAGAGTCGTTGGGCTATGGCTACACCTTC. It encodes CASSLESLGYGYTF.